The clone carrying this T cell receptor beta chain was detected only once. Antigen specificity is unknown. Clones were sequenced by immunoSEQ multiplex PCR, and TCRdb holds only the in-frame ones, with some missing. This table holds more than 700 clones, approximately 32% found once. This entry belongs to a study of T cells in localized non-small cell lung cancer. The study, taken as a whole, reports: Median detection of top 100 tumor clones in adjacent lung was under 75 clones.

CDR1 and CDR2 (germline): KGHSH, LQKENI. This CDR3 comprises 14 residues. The V and J ends lost 0 bases and 1 base respectively, with 6 bases between them. This TCR came from a female donor over 55 with stage III squamous cell lung carcinoma. This chain joins TRBV18 and TRBJ2-5, with D unresolved. Sequenced material: lung tumor tissue, taken before any cancer treatment. CDR3 sequence reads: CASSPPTRQETQYF. CDR3 DNA: TGTGCCAGCTCACCACCGACCCGCCAAGAGACCCAGTACTTC.